The rows below give T cell receptor beta chains drawn from one sample of a study of identical twins. TCRdb reprocessed the 5' RACE reads with MiXCR, giving one entry per CDR3 protein. Of about 730,000 distinct CDR3 sequences listed, approximately 22% are singletons. These data are also associated with another study on T cells expressing NK-cell markers.

The material sequenced was PBMCs. The source is a woman under 30 in good health. The CDR3 runs from the conserved cysteine through the conserved F or W. A D gene is named only where the DNA matches it firmly. Size is omitted from some rows. Given values are once, few, many or a class for expanded clones.

J: TRBJ2-1; size: few; D: TRBD2; length: 15; V: TRBV5-1; CDR3: CASSPLAGGIFEQFF; DNA: TGCGCCAGCAGCCCCTTAGCGGGGGGTATTTTTGAGCAGTTCTTC
J: TRBJ2-5; size: .; D: .; length: 14; V: TRBV7-7; CDR3: CASSLFGLGETQYF; DNA: TGTGCTAGCAGCTTATTTGGGTTGGGAGAGACCCAGTACTTC
J: TRBJ2-1; size: .; D: TRBD2; length: 14; V: TRBV6-1; CDR3: CASSESGNMDEQFF; DNA: TGTGCCAGCAGTGAAAGCGGGAATATGGACGAGCAGTTCTTC
J: TRBJ2-1; size: few; D: TRBD2; length: 15; V: TRBV20-1; CDR3: CSASSGRALRNEQFF; DNA: TGCAGTGCTAGCTCCGGGAGGGCTCTAAGGAATGAGCAGTTCTTC
J: TRBJ2-7; size: few; D: .; length: 16; V: TRBV5-1; CDR3: CASSLGTMQMGYEQYF; DNA: TGCGCCAGCAGCTTGGGTACTATGCAAATGGGTTACGAGCAGTACTTC
J: TRBJ2-7; size: .; D: TRBD2; length: 15; V: TRBV5-1; CDR3: CASSLVEGGVYEQYF; DNA: TGCGCCAGCAGCTTGGTCGAGGGAGGGGTCTACGAGCAGTACTTC
J: TRBJ2-5; size: .; D: .; length: 12; V: TRBV20-1; CDR3: CSTGDGEETQYF; DNA: TGCAGTACCGGTGACGGGGAAGAGACCCAGTACTTC
J: TRBJ2-2; size: few; D: .; length: 17; V: TRBV7-6; CDR3: CASSLASRFPDTGELFF; DNA: TGTGCCAGCAGCTTAGCATCCAGGTTCCCCGACACCGGGGAGCTGTTTTTT
J: TRBJ2-1; size: few; D: .; length: 15; V: TRBV7-8; CDR3: CASSLSPTGYNEQFF; DNA: TGTGCCAGCAGCTTAAGCCCGACAGGTTACAATGAGCAGTTCTTC
J: TRBJ2-3; size: .; D: TRBD2; length: 16; V: TRBV20-1; CDR3: CSARKLLAESAVTQYF; DNA: TGCAGTGCTCGCAAACTACTAGCGGAATCGGCAGTTACGCAGTATTTT
J: TRBJ2-2; size: few; D: .; length: 18; V: TRBV11-2; CDR3: CASSLDPVSGVNTGELFF; DNA: TGTGCCAGCAGCTTAGATCCGGTTAGCGGTGTGAACACCGGGGAGCTGTTTTTT
J: TRBJ2-3; size: few; D: TRBD2; length: 15; V: TRBV7-2; CDR3: CASSYLAAHTDTQYF; DNA: TGTGCCAGCAGCTACCTAGCGGCCCACACAGATACGCAGTATTTT
J: TRBJ2-1; size: .; D: TRBD1; length: 16; V: TRBV29-1; CDR3: CSVLIMRDRTYNEQFF; DNA: TGCAGCGTCTTGATTATGAGGGACAGAACGTACAATGAGCAGTTCTTC
J: TRBJ2-3; size: .; D: .; length: 13; V: TRBV13; CDR3: CASRLGGLDTQYF; DNA: TGTGCCAGCAGATTAGGGGGGCTTGATACGCAGTATTTT
J: TRBJ2-1; size: many; D: TRBD1; length: 18; V: TRBV11-2; CDR3: CASSLRGPGGSSYNEQFF; DNA: TGTGCCAGCAGCTTAAGGGGGCCGGGCGGCAGCTCCTACAATGAGCAGTTCTTC
J: TRBJ2-1; size: .; D: TRBD2; length: 17; V: TRBV6-2/TRBV6-3; CDR3: CASSPTSGRALANEQFF; DNA: TGTGCCAGCAGTCCTACTAGCGGGAGGGCCCTGGCAAATGAGCAGTTCTTC
J: TRBJ1-1; size: few; D: .; length: 13; V: TRBV12-3/TRBV12-4; CDR3: CASAPGQYTEAFF; DNA: TGTGCCAGCGCCCCGGGCCAATACACTGAAGCTTTCTTT
J: TRBJ2-7; size: few; D: TRBD1; length: 14; V: TRBV5-1; CDR3: CASSRDRDYGEQYF; DNA: TGCGCCAGCAGCCGGGACAGGGACTACGGCGAGCAGTACTTC
J: TRBJ2-1; size: .; D: .; length: 16; V: TRBV20-1; CDR3: CSARLSRASSYNEQFF; DNA: TGCAGTGCTAGACTGAGTAGGGCAAGCTCCTACAATGAGCAGTTCTTC
J: TRBJ2-7; size: .; D: .; length: 11; V: TRBV30; CDR3: CAWSVLYEQYF; DNA: TGTGCCTGGAGTGTACTCTACGAGCAGTACTTC
J: TRBJ2-1; size: .; D: TRBD2; length: 14; V: TRBV20-1; CDR3: CSAKGLAGAGEQFF; DNA: TGCAGTGCTAAGGGACTAGCGGGAGCGGGTGAGCAGTTCTTC
J: TRBJ2-1; size: .; D: .; length: 13; V: TRBV15; CDR3: CATSREGYNEQFF; DNA: TGTGCCACCAGCAGAGAGGGTTACAATGAGCAGTTCTTC
J: TRBJ1-1; size: few; D: .; length: 13; V: TRBV10-3; CDR3: CAISRGANTEAFF; DNA: TGTGCCATCAGTCGGGGGGCGAACACTGAAGCTTTCTTT
J: TRBJ2-7; size: many; D: TRBD1; length: 14; V: TRBV20-1; CDR3: CSARGRTGQYEQYF; DNA: TGCAGTGCCCGCGGTCGGACAGGGCAATACGAGCAGTACTTC
J: TRBJ1-1; size: .; D: .; length: 14; V: TRBV5-1; CDR3: CASSLAIGSTEAFF; DNA: TGCGCCAGCAGCTTGGCTATAGGGAGCACTGAAGCTTTCTTT
J: TRBJ1-1; size: once; D: .; length: 14; V: TRBV15; CDR3: CATSRDNGGTEAFF; DNA: TGTGCCACCAGCAGAGATAATGGGGGCACTGAAGCTTTCTTT
J: TRBJ2-7; size: .; D: TRBD1; length: 11; V: TRBV20-1; CDR3: CSAGTGLEQYF; DNA: TGCAGTGCCGGGACAGGGCTCGAGCAGTACTTC
J: TRBJ2-2; size: few; D: .; length: 14; V: TRBV20-1; CDR3: CSALGGLGTGELFF; DNA: TGCAGTGCCCTCGGAGGGCTGGGCACCGGGGAGCTGTTTTTT
J: TRBJ1-2; size: few; D: TRBD1; length: 13; V: TRBV20-1; CDR3: CSARDDRGSGYTF; DNA: TGCAGTGCTAGAGACGACAGGGGATCAGGCTACACCTTC